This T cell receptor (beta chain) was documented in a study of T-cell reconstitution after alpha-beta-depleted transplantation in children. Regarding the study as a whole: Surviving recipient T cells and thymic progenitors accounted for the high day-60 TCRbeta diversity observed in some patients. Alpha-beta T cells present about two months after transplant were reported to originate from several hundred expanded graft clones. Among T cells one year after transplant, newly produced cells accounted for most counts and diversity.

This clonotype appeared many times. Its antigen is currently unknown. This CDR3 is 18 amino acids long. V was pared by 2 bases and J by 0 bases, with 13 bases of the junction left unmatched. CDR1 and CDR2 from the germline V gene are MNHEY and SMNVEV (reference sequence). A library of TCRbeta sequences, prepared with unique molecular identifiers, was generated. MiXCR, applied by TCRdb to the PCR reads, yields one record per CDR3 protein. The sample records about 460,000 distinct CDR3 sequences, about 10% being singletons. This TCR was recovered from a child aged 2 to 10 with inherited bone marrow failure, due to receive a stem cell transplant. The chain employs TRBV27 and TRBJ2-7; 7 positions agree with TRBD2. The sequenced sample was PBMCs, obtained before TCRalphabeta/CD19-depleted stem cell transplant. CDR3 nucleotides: TGTGCCAGCAGTTTAGCGGGTCCTAGCGGATCCTACTCCTACGAGCAGTACTTC. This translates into CASSLAGPSGSYSYEQYF.